This T cell receptor beta chain derives from a study of chemoradiotherapy in HPV16-positive cancers. As for the study in general: Two HPV16-positive patients' cells yielded candidate HPV-specific clones and common motifs.

The V gene's germline CDR1 is SNHLY and CDR2 FYNNEI. V was trimmed by 7 bases and J by 4 bases, leaving 11 bases between them. This CDR3 has 13 residues. Broader study findings: Only a couple of HPV16-positive patients supplied the functional HPV-specificity definition. Candidate HPV-specific clones and E7-related TCR motifs grew in tumor during treatment.

Over chemoradiotherapy, repertoires were sampled more than once. This table comes from immunoSEQ multiplex PCR, and its TCRdb copy is limited to in-frame clones, with some not included. This table has around 6,200 clones, over 75% appearing once. A remark on this clone: Antigen specificity is unknown.

This specimen was tumor tissue, taken from a patient who underwent chemoradiotherapy. This TCR was recovered from a human donor with HPV-associated anogenital cancer. The V call is TRBV2, the J call TRBJ1-3; D is unresolved. Here the CDR3 reads CASTGWAGNTIYF. CDR3 sequence (DNA): TGTGCCAGCACCGGATGGGCGGGAAACACCATATATTTT.